These 27 T cell receptor beta chains share one sample of origin, sequenced in a study of vaccination and CD4 T cells after COVID-19. The Oncomine TCR Beta short-read assay sequenced DNA from cultured CD4+ T cells. MiXCR was run by TCRdb on the PCR reads, yielding one entry per CDR3 protein. The data hold some 17,000 distinct CDR3 sequences, with over 50% observed a single time. Time point described: late sampling 161 to 241 days after vaccination in a few convalescent patients. The treatment was: roughly 10-day PBMC culture with coronavirus spike peptide pools or control peptides (ViraFEST assay). Their target antigens are unknown. The sequencing used CD4+ T cells from blood, cultured in vitro, collected about 7 months after SARS-CoV-2 vaccination. These receptors came from a human donor who had recovered from COVID-19.

A few counts support this clonotype. This chain links TRBV20-1 with TRBJ1-5; D perhaps matches TRBD1 (5 bases). The CDR3 sequence is 15 residues long. The V and J ends lost 6 bases and 2 bases respectively, with 17 bases between them. Germline V CDR1 and CDR2: DFQATT, SNEGSKA (reference sequence). CDR3 sequence (DNA): TGCAGTGCAAAGGACCTTATAGGGGGCAATCAGCCCCAGCATTTT. It yields the protein CSAKDLIGGNQPQHF.

The rearrangement joins TRBV7-6 to TRBJ2-3; tentatively, D is TRBD2 (6 bases). Looked up from germline, CDR1 is SGHVS and CDR2 is FNYEAQ. CDR3 length: 14 residues. Trimming shortened V by 2 bases and J by 8 bases, and 14 bases separated the two germline ends. CDR3 nucleotide sequence: TGTGCCAGCAGCTTATCGGGAGAGTTCGCTACGCAGTATTTT. Its translation is CASSLSGEFATQYF. Looking up the rest from reference TRBV7-6 and TRBJ2-3 gives the full variable domain: GAGVSQSPRYKVTKRGQDVALRCDPISGHVSLYWYRQALGQGPEFLTYFNYEAQQDKSGLPNDRFSAERPEGSISTLTIQRTEQRDSAMYRCASSLSGEFATQYFGPGTRLTVL.

This chain connects TRBV7-9 to TRBJ1-2, with 7 bases fitting TRBD1. V gave up 5 bases and J gave up 7 bases; unmatched junction bases: 7. Germline CDR1 SEHNR, CDR2 FQNEAQ (reference sequence). This CDR3 has 13 residues. CDR3 nucleotide sequence: TGTGCCAGCAGCACGCGACAGGGATTTGGCTACACCTTC. Its translation is CASSTRQGFGYTF.

This chain uses TRBV6-1 with TRBJ1-5, with D unclear. The ends were cut back, 7 bases at V and 5 bases at J, with 12 bases in the middle. The CDR3 is made up of 13 amino acids. Germline V gene data show CDR1 as MNHNS and CDR2 as SASEGT. The CDR3 reads CASIPAIDQPQHF. The CDR3 DNA reads as TGTGCCAGCATTCCTGCGATCGATCAGCCCCAGCATTTT.

The rearrangement links TRBV27 to TRBJ1-4; unclear D gene. Germline V gene data show CDR1 as MNHEY and CDR2 as SMNVEV (reference sequence). This CDR3 region has 11 residues. V lost 8 bases, J lost 8 bases, and 9 bases lay in between. The CDR3 DNA reads as TGTGCCAGCGAGGACGGCGAAAAACTGTTTTTT. It translates to CASEDGEKLFF. The entire variable domain, with the rest obtained from reference TRBV27 and TRBJ1-4, is as follows: EAQVTQNPRYLITVTGKKLTVTCSQNMNHEYMSWYRQDPGLGLRQIYYSMNVEVTDKGDVPEGYKVSRKEKRNFPLILESPSPNQTSLYFCASEDGEKLFFGSGTQLSVL.

This clonotype was counted between two and nine times. The genes are TRBV7-3 and TRBJ1-1; 7 nucleotides match TRBD1. Trimming took 3 bases from V and 4 from J; bases not matched to a gene: 5. The CDR3 spans 14 residues. Germline V CDR1 and CDR2: SGHTA, FQGTGA. CDR3: CASSFTGQLTEAFF. Here the CDR3 DNA reads TGTGCCAGCAGCTTTACGGGACAGCTCACTGAAGCTTTCTTT.

This clonotype was seen once. The chain carries TRBV6-1 and TRBJ1-6; D call uncertain. V lost 3 bases and J 4 bases, leaving 19 bases between the germline ends. This CDR3 is built from 18 residues. Germline V lookup: CDR1 MNHNS, CDR2 SASEGT. CDR3 sequence: CASSDDPREIGYNSPLHF. DNA of the CDR3: TGTGCCAGCAGTGACGACCCAAGGGAAATTGGGTATAATTCACCCCTCCACTTT.

The V call is TRBV11-3, the J call TRBJ1-5; TRBD1 aligns across 7 bases. The germline V gene has CDR1 SGHNT and CDR2 YENEEA. With V trimmed by 5 bases and J by 5 bases, 12 bases remained unmatched. The CDR3 is 16 amino acids. The CDR3 loop reads CASSHKGATEDQPQHF. The CDR3 bases are TGTGCCAGCAGCCACAAGGGGGCAACGGAGGATCAGCCCCAGCATTTT.

This clonotype was recorded a few times. The chain joins TRBV20-1 to TRBJ2-5; a weak D match, TRBD2 (7 bases). The ends were cut back, 1 base at V and 1 base at J, with 16 bases in the middle. Germline V gene data show CDR1 as DFQATT and CDR2 as SNEGSKA (reference sequence). This CDR3 is built from 16 residues. The DNA for the CDR3 is TGCAGTGCTAGAGGGGGGGCGGCGGGGGCCCAAGAGACCCAGTACTTC. Its translation is CSARGGAAGAQETQYF.

This sequence joins TRBV2 and TRBJ1-1, with 7 bases lining up with TRBD1. CDR1 is SNHLY and CDR2 is FYNNEI in the germline V gene. The CDR3 consists of 14 residues. With V trimmed by 4 bases and J by 5 bases, 7 bases remained unmatched. The CDR3 DNA reads TGTGCCAGCAGTGTCAAGGGGGCGGTTACTGAAGCTTTCTTT. This gives the protein CASSVKGAVTEAFF.

The chain employs TRBV6-2 or TRBV6-3 and TRBJ2-7, with D maybe TRBD2 (6 bases). The V end was cut by 2 bases, the J end by 2 bases, with 13 bases between. CDR1 and CDR2 (germline): MNHEY, SVGEGT. The length of the CDR3 is 15 residues. The CDR3 protein is CASSYTSRYTYEQYF. The DNA for the CDR3 is TGTGCCAGCAGTTACACTAGCCGATATACCTACGAGCAGTACTTC.

This clonotype has only a few counts. V is TRBV6-2 or TRBV6-3 and J is TRBJ2-7; D gene uncertain. Germline CDR1 reads MNHEY; CDR2 reads SVGEGT. This CDR3 contains 13 residues. V dropped 6 bases and J dropped 4 bases, with 13 bases sitting between them. The CDR3 is CASSQVLFYEQYF. The DNA of the CDR3 is TGTGCCAGCAGCCAGGTCTTGTTTTACGAGCAGTACTTC.

The CDR3 coding sequence is TGTGCCATCCAGCCGGGGGGGACAAATACCTACGAGCAGTACTTC. This codes for CAIQPGGTNTYEQYF. The rearrangement joins TRBV10-3 to TRBJ2-7; TRBD2 matches at 8 bases. V trimming: 8 bases; J trimming: 2 bases; junction bases outside the gene matches: 11. This CDR3 is 15 amino acids long. Germline lookup yields CDR1 ENHRY and CDR2 SYGVKD.

This clonotype was observed a single time. V gene TRBV20-1 combines with J gene TRBJ2-2, with 9 bases aligning to TRBD2. J lost 5 bases, V lost 3 bases, and 7 bases had no gene match. CDR1 is DFQATT, CDR2 SNEGSKA, per germline (reference sequence). The CDR3 is 15 amino acids. CDR3 in DNA: TGCAGTGCTAGGATTAGCGGGAGAGGGACCGGGGAGCTGTTTTTT. It specifies CSARISGRGTGELFF.

The genes are TRBV11-1 and TRBJ2-3, with D possibly called TRBD1 or TRBD2 (6 bases each). Trimming took off 8 bases at V and 0 bases at J, with 15 bases between the two ends. Germline CDR1 and CDR2: SGHAT and FQDESV (reference sequence). The CDR3 runs 15 residues. The CDR3 DNA sequence: TGTGCCAGCGCAAGGGGGGCTGGGAGCACAGATACGCAGTATTTT. This gives the protein CASARGAGSTDTQYF. The full variable domain, its missing parts supplied by reference TRBV11-1 and TRBJ2-3, is EAEVAQSPRYKITEKSQAVAFWCDPISGHATLYWYRQILGQGPELLVQFQDESVVDDSQLPKDRFSAERLKGVDSTLKIQPAELGDSAMYLCASARGAGSTDTQYFGPGTRLTVL.

This chain joins TRBV5-1 and TRBJ2-1, with D hard to call. Germline V CDR1 and CDR2: SGHRS, YFSETQ. The CDR3 loop spans 13 amino acids. Trimming pared 3 bases from V and 7 bases from J, leaving 11 bases between. CDR3 sequence reads: CASSSLVANEQFF. The CDR3 nucleotides read TGCGCCAGCAGCTCTCTGGTGGCGAATGAGCAGTTCTTC. The variable domain in full, with the rest retrieved from reference TRBV5-1 and TRBJ2-1, is KAGVTQTPRYLIKTRGQQVTLSCSPISGHRSVSWYQQTPGQGLQFLFEYFSETQRNKGNFPGRFSGRQFSNSRSEMNVSTLELGDSALYLCASSSLVANEQFFGPGTRLTVL.

The rearrangement joins TRBV20-1 to TRBJ2-5; the match to TRBD2 covers 9 bases. The trim removed 4 bases at V and 5 bases at J, leaving 5 bases unmatched. Germline values: CDR1 DFQATT, CDR2 SNEGSKA (reference sequence). The CDR3 covers 13 residues. CDR3 DNA: TGCAGTGCTACGCGGGGGGGTTTGGAGACCCAGTACTTC. It specifies CSATRGGLETQYF.

V usage is TRBV27 and J usage is TRBJ2-1; 12 positions agree with TRBD2. Germline V gene data show CDR1 as MNHEY and CDR2 as SMNVEV (reference sequence). The V segment lost 6 bases and the J segment 0 bases; nucleotides outside the gene matches: 0. The CDR3 runs 15 residues. The CDR3 nucleotides are TGTGCCAGCAGGACTAGCGGGAGCTCCTACAATGAGCAGTTCTTC. This sequence encodes CASRTSGSSYNEQFF.

Concerning this clonotype: A read error may produce the germline difference seen at one junction end. The chain couples TRBV2 to TRBJ2-7, with a weak D call TRBD2 (6 bases). Germline loops: CDR1 SNHLY, CDR2 FYNNEI. The CDR3 runs to 15 residues. The CDR3 region has the DNA TGTGCCAGCGGACCGACTAGATTAGGGTCCTATGAGCAGTACTTC. This gives the protein CASGPTRLGSYEQYF.

This clonotype showed up just a few times. The chain has TRBV23-1 and TRBJ1-6, with TRBD1 matching over 10 bases. TRBV23-1 is treated as an ORF (open reading frame) with a function not yet certain. This CDR3 contains 17 residues. Trimming cost V 0 bases and J 5 bases; bases outside gene matches: 4. The CDR3 is CASSQSKGQGNNSPLHF. The DNA of the CDR3 is TGCGCCAGCAGTCAATCGAAGGGACAGGGGAATAATTCACCCCTCCACTTT.

V usage is TRBV19 and J usage is TRBJ1-1; no clear D. V lost 5 bases, J lost 2 bases, and 15 bases lay in between. Germline CDR1 LNHDA, CDR2 SQIVND (reference sequence). CDR3 length equals 15 residues. The CDR3 loop is CASSAARTPNTEAFF. As DNA, the CDR3 is TGTGCCAGTAGTGCCGCGCGGACGCCTAACACTGAAGCTTTCTTT.

CDR3 nucleotides: TGTGCCAGCAGCTTGACAGGGACTTCTGGCTACACCTTC. Its translation: CASSLTGTSGYTF. The rearrangement joins TRBV7-9 to TRBJ1-2, with TRBD1 matching over 7 bases. The CDR3 totals 13 residues. Looked up from germline, CDR1 is SEHNR and CDR2 is FQNEAQ (reference sequence). V shed 3 bases, J shed 7 bases, and the junction held 5 bases outside the gene matches.

The V gene is TRBV14, the J gene TRBJ1-1; 7 bases fit TRBD1. Looked up from germline, CDR1 is SGHDN and CDR2 is FVKESK. V shed 5 bases, J shed 5 bases, and the junction held 5 bases outside the gene matches. This CDR3 spans 13 amino acids. CDR3 residues: CASSRQGDTEAFF. In nucleotides, the CDR3 is TGTGCCAGCAGCAGACAGGGTGATACTGAAGCTTTCTTT.

This clonotype was counted between two and nine times. The chain couples TRBV6-5 to TRBJ2-3; 14 positions agree with TRBD2. The CDR3 loop spans 15 amino acids. Germline V lookup: CDR1 MNHEY, CDR2 SVGAGI. V trimming: 2 bases; J trimming: 14 bases; junction bases outside the gene matches: 9. For the CDR3, the DNA is TGTGCCAGCAGTTACGAGCGACTAGCGGGGGGGCGTCTGTATTTT. It encodes CASSYERLAGGRLYF.

This sequence joins TRBV7-2 and TRBJ2-5; 10 nucleotides match TRBD2. Germline CDR1 is SGHTA and CDR2 is FQGNSA. The CDR3 runs to 17 residues. V dropped 0 bases and J dropped 2; count of bases not matched to a gene: 6. CDR3 in amino acids: CASSLAPSGGGQETQYF. CDR3 bases: TGTGCCAGCAGCTTAGCGCCTAGCGGGGGAGGTCAAGAGACCCAGTACTTC. Full variable domain (rest looked up from reference TRBV7-2 and TRBJ2-5): GAGVSQSPSNKVTEKGKDVELRCDPISGHTALYWYRQSLGQGLEFLIYFQGNSAPDKSGLPSDRFSAERTGGSVSTLTIQRTQQEDSAVYLCASSLAPSGGGQETQYFGPGTRLLVL.

This chain links TRBV7-9 with TRBJ1-1, with D possibly being TRBD1 (6 bases). CDR3 size: 14 residues. The V and J ends lost 1 base and 11 bases respectively, with 17 bases between them. CDR1 is SEHNR and CDR2 is FQNEAQ in the germline V gene (reference sequence). The CDR3 nucleotides are TGTGCCAGCAGCTTAGTTGGTAAGGACAGCGCCGCTTTCTTT. It is translated as CASSLVGKDSAAFF.

This clonotype was found a few times. The V call is TRBV15, the J call TRBJ2-3, with a tentative D call TRBD1 (5 bases). There are 14 residues in the CDR3. V lost 4 bases and J 1 base, leaving 9 bases between the germline ends. The V gene's germline CDR1 is LNHNV and CDR2 YYDKDF (reference sequence). The CDR3 DNA reads TGTGCCACCAGCATGACAGACCGCACAGATACGCAGTATTTT. Protein product: CATSMTDRTDTQYF.